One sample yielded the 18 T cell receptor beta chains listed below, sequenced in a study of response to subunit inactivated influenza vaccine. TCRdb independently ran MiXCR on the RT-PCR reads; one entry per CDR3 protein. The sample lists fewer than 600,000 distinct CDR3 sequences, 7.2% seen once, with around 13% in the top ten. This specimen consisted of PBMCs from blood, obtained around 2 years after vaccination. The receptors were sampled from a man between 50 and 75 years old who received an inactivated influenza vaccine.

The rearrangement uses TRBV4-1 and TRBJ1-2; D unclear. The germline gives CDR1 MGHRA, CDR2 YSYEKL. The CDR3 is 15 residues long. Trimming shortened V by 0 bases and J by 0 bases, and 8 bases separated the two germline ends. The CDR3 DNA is TGCGCCAGCAGCCAAGAGCCCGGGGCTAACTATGGCTACACCTTC. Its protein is CASSQEPGANYGYTF.

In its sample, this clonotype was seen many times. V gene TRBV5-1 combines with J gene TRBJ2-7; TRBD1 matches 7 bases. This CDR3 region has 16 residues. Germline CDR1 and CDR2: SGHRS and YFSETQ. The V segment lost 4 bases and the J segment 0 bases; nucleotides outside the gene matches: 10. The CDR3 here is CASSIGQAQYSYEQYF. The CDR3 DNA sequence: TGCGCCAGCAGCATCGGACAGGCCCAATACTCCTACGAGCAGTACTTC.

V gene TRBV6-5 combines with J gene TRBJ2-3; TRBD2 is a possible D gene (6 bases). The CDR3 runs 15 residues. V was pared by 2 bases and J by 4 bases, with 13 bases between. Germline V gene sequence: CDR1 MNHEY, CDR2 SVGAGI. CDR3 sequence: CASSYGALASDTQYF. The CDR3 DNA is TGTGCCAGCAGTTACGGAGCACTAGCTTCAGATACGCAGTATTTT.

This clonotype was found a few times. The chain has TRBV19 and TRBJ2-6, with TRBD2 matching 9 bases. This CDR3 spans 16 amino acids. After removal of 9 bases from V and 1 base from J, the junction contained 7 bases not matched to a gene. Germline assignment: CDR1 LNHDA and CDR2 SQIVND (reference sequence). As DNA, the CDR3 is TGTGCCAGCCAACTAGCGGGCCTATCTGGGGCCAACGTCCTGACTTTC. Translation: CASQLAGLSGANVLTF.

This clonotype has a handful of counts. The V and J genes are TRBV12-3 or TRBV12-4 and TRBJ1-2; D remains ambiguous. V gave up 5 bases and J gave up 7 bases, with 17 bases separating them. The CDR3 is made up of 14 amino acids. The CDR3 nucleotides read TGTGCCAGCAGTCTAGGAGTGTGGACCGGTGGCTACACCTTC. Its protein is CASSLGVWTGGYTF.

The CDR3 loop reads CASRLSGQLLTGELFF. CDR3 DNA sequence: TGTGCCAGCAGATTGTCGGGACAGCTCCTCACCGGGGAGCTGTTTTTT. The chain is built from TRBV6-2 or TRBV6-3 and TRBJ2-2, with 7 bases matching TRBD1. The CDR3 extends over 16 amino acids. Germline CDR1 is MNHEY and CDR2 is SVGEGT. The V gene end was trimmed by 6 bases and the J gene end by 4 bases; junction bases not matched to a gene: 11.

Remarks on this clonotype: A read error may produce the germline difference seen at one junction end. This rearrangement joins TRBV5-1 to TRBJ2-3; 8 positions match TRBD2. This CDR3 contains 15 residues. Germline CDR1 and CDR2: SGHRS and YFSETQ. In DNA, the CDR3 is TGCGTCAGCAGCTTTAGCGGGGTCCCGGGAGATACGCAGTATTTT. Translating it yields CVSSFSGVPGDTQYF.

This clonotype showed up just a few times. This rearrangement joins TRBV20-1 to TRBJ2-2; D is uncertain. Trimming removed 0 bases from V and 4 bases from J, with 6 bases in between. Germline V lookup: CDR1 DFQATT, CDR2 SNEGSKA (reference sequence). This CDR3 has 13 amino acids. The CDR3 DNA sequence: TGCAGTGCTAGAGATTCCAGCACCGGGGAGCTGTTTTTT. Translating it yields CSARDSSTGELFF.

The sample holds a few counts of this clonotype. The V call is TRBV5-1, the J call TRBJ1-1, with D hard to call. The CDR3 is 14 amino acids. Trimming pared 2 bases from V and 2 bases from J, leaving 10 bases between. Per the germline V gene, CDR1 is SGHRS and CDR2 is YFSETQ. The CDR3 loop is CASSFGYTNTEAFF. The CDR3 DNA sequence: TGCGCCAGCAGCTTCGGGTATACCAACACTGAAGCTTTCTTT. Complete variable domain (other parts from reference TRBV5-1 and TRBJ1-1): KAGVTQTPRYLIKTRGQQVTLSCSPISGHRSVSWYQQTPGQGLQFLFEYFSETQRNKGNFPGRFSGRQFSNSRSEMNVSTLELGDSALYLCASSFGYTNTEAFFGQGTRLTVV.

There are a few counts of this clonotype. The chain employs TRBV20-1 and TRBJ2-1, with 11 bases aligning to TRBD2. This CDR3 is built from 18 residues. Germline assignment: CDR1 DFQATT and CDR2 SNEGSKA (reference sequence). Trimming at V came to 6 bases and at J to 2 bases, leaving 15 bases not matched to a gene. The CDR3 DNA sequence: TGCAGTGCCCCTGGGGGTAGCGGGGGGGCCTTGCCCTACAATGAGCAGTTCTTC. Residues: CSAPGGSGGALPYNEQFF.

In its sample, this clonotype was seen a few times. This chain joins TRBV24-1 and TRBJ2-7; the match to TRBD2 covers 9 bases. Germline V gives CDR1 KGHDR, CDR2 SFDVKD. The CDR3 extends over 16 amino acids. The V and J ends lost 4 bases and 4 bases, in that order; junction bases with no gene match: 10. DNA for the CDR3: TGTGCCACCAGTGACAATAAACTAGCGGGTCTATACGAGCAGTACTTC. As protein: CATSDNKLAGLYEQYF.

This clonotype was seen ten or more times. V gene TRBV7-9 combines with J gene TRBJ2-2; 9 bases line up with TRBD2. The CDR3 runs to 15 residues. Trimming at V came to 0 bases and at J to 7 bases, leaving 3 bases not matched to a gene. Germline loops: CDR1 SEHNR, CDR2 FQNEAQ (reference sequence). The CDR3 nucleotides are TGTGCCAGCAGCTTAGCCCTAGCGGGAAACGGGGAGCTGTTTTTT. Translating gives CASSLALAGNGELFF.

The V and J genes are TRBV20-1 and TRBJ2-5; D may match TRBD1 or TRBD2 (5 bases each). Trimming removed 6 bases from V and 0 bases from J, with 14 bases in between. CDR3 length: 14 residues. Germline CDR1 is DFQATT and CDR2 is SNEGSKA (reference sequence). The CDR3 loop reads CSAQGTANQETQYF. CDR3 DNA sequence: TGCAGTGCCCAAGGGACGGCAAACCAAGAGACCCAGTACTTC.

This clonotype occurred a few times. Here the CDR3 reads CASSLSGSANQPQHF. For the CDR3, the DNA is TGTGCCAGCAGTTTATCTGGCAGCGCTAATCAGCCCCAGCATTTT. This chain uses TRBV27 with TRBJ1-5; D unclear. The germline V and J ends were trimmed by 0 bases and 4 bases, with 10 bases remaining between them. Germline CDR1 and CDR2: MNHEY and SMNVEV (reference sequence). CDR3 length equals 15 residues.

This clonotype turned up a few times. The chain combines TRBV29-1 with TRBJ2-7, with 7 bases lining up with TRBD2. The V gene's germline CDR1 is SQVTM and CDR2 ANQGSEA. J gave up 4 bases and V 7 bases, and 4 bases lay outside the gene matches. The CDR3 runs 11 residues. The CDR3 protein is CSAGGRYEQYF. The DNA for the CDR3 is TGCAGCGCCGGGGGGAGGTACGAGCAGTACTTC.

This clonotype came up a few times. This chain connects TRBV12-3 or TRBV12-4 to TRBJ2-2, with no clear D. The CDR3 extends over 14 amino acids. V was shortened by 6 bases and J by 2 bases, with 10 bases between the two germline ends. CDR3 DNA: TGTGCCAGCAGGGGTGCTCCCAACACCGGGGAGCTGTTTTTT. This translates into CASRGAPNTGELFF.

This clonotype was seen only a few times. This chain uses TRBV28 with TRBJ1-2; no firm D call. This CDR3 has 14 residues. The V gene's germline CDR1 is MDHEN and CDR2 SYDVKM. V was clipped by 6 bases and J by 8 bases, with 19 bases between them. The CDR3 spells CASREGRVTRGYTF. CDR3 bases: TGTGCCAGCAGGGAGGGAAGGGTAACCCGGGGCTACACCTTC.

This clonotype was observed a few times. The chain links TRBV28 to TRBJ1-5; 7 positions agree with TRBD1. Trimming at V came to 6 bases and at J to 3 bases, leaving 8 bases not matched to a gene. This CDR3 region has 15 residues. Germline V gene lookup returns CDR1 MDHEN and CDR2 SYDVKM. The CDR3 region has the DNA TGTGCCAGCAGACCCACAGGGGTTATCAATCAGCCCCAGCATTTT. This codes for CASRPTGVINQPQHF.